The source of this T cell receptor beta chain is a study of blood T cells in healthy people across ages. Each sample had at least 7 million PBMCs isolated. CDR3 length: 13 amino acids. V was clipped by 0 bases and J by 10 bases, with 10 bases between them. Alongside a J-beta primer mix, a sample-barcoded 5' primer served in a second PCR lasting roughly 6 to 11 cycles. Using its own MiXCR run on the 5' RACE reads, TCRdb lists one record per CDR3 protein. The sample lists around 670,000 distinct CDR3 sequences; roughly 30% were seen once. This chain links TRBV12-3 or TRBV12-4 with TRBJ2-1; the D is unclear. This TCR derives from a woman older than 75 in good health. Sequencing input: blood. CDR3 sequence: CASSLAPSGEQFF. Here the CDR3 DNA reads TGTGCCAGCAGTTTAGCCCCATCGGGCGAGCAGTTCTTC.